These 17 T cell receptor beta chains originate from one sample sequenced in a study of CD8+CD57+ T cells in acquired aplastic anemia. CDR3 and TCR beta VDJ profiling relied on a genomic DNA template. TCRdb used MiXCR to reprocess the reads, holding one entry per CDR3 protein. Of hundreds of thousands of distinct CDR3 sequences listed, 55% to 70% are singletons. Input material: sorted CD4+, CD8+, or CD8+CD57+ T cells (not recorded which) from PBMCs. These receptor sequences come from a human donor in good health, serving as a control.

This clonotype was counted at least ten times. The CDR3 nucleotides read TGTGCCAGCTTTCAGCCGGGAACTAATGAAAAACTGTTTTTT. It encodes CASFQPGTNEKLFF. This chain links TRBV13 with TRBJ1-4; D remains ambiguous. V shed 8 bases and J shed 1 base, with 11 bases lying between them. Germline CDR1 PRHDT, CDR2 FYEKMQ (reference sequence). CDR3 size: 14 residues.

This chain connects TRBV5-1 to TRBJ2-5, with 8 bases that match TRBD1. The CDR3 spans 14 residues. Germline assignment: CDR1 SGHRS and CDR2 YFSETQ. Unmatched junction bases numbered 10, after V lost 6 bases and J lost 6 bases. CDR3 in amino acids: CASKQGDSRQTQYF. In nucleotides, the CDR3 is TGCGCCAGCAAACAGGGGGATTCACGCCAGACCCAGTACTTC. The full variable domain, its missing parts supplied by reference TRBV5-1 and TRBJ2-5, is KAGVTQTPRYLIKTRGQQVTLSCSPISGHRSVSWYQQTPGQGLQFLFEYFSETQRNKGNFPGRFSGRQFSNSRSEMNVSTLELGDSALYLCASKQGDSRQTQYFGPGTRLLVL.

This clonotype was found many times. V gene TRBV20-1 combines with J gene TRBJ2-3; D gene uncertain. The germline CDR1 and CDR2 sequences are DFQATT and SNEGSKA (reference sequence). The CDR3 loop spans 14 amino acids. Trimming cost V 0 bases and J 0 bases, with 7 bases left between them. The CDR3 sequence: CSARDYVSTDTQYF. CDR3 in DNA: TGCAGTGCTAGAGATTATGTAAGCACAGATACGCAGTATTTT.

Note on this clonotype: The CDR3 carries no conserved terminal phenylalanine or tryptophan, so it likely arises from a read error. The limits of the CDR3 on the DNA are not certain, so only TCRdb's listed CDR3 is given. The V gene is TRBV7-2, the J gene TRBJ1-4; no check of the table's D call, TRBD1, against the DNA was made. A total of 16 residues make up the CDR3, ends included. In germline, CDR1 is SGHTA, CDR2 FQGNSA. CDR3 sequence reads: CASSLSSGTGNEKLLL.

This clonotype was picked up a small number of times. The V and J genes are TRBV15 and TRBJ2-3; 9 bases are shared with TRBD1. The CDR3 consists of 16 residues. Germline V CDR1 and CDR2: LNHNV, YYDKDF (reference sequence). V was pared by 2 bases and J by 4 bases, with 7 bases of the junction left unmatched. The CDR3 DNA sequence: TGTGCCACCAGCAGATCCCGGGACAGGGCGGCAGATACGCAGTATTTT. Translated: CATSRSRDRAADTQYF.

Regarding this clonotype: Its ends do not fully match the called genes, so a read error is possible. The chain links TRBV20-1 to TRBJ2-3; 9 nucleotides match TRBD1. The CDR3 totals 16 residues. Germline V gene lookup returns CDR1 DFQATT and CDR2 SNEGSKA (reference sequence). CDR3 residues: CSAREWDRVSTDTQYF. The CDR3 region has the DNA TGCAGTGCTAGAGAATGGGACAGGGTGAGCACAGACACGCAGTATTTT.

The rearrangement links TRBV20-1 to TRBJ2-3; the D is unclear. With 4 bases removed from V and 6 bases from J, the gap between germline ends came to 17 bases. The CDR3 totals 14 residues. Germline lookup yields CDR1 DFQATT and CDR2 SNEGSKA (reference sequence). CDR3 DNA sequence: TGCAGTGCTATAGTAGCAGGCCCTAACGATACGCAGTATTTT. Translation: CSAIVAGPNDTQYF.

This clonotype was found many times. The chain has TRBV4-1 and TRBJ1-5, with D uncertain. V gave up 2 bases and J gave up 5 bases, with 16 bases separating them. Germline loops: CDR1 MGHRA, CDR2 YSYEKL. The CDR3 has 16 amino acids. CDR3 amino acids: CASSQSENSKYQPQHF. The CDR3 nucleotides are TGCGCCAGCAGCCAATCAGAAAACAGTAAATATCAGCCCCAGCATTTT.

As concerns this clonotype: The junction and the germline gene differ at one end; a read error may be behind it. The chain is built from TRBV7-9 and TRBJ2-1; TRBD1 aligns across 8 bases. Germline V CDR1 and CDR2: SEHNR, FQNEAQ (reference sequence). The CDR3 length is 15 residues. CDR3 region: CASSSWTGKHNEQSF. DNA for the CDR3: TGTGCCAGCAGCTCTTGGACAGGGAAACACAATGAGCAGTCCTTC.

On this clonotype: It is likely a read error, because the conserved phenylalanine at the end of the CDR3 is missing. The limits of the CDR3 on the DNA are not certain, so only TCRdb's listed CDR3 is given. The gene calls are TRBV7-8 and TRBJ1-1. The V gene's germline CDR1 is SGHVS and CDR2 FQNEAQ. The CDR3 has 13 amino acids, counting both end residues. The CDR3 spells CASSLIGTTGSIE.

This sequence joins TRBV20-1 and TRBJ1-6; 7 positions agree with TRBD1. V was pared by 7 bases and J by 1 base, with 1 base of the junction left unmatched. CDR1 and CDR2 (germline): DFQATT, SNEGSKA (reference sequence). The CDR3 runs 13 residues. The DNA of the CDR3 is TGCAGTGACAGGGGATCCTATAATTCACCCCTCCACTTT. Translated, it gives CSDRGSYNSPLHF.

This clonotype was counted at least ten times. The chain has TRBV30 and TRBJ1-1; D unclear. Germline values: CDR1 GTSNPN, CDR2 SVGIG (reference sequence). The CDR3 has 11 residues. V was pared by 1 base and J by 7 bases, with 7 bases between. The DNA for the CDR3 is TGTGCCTGGAGTGGTGAGTATGAAGCTTTCTTT. Its translation is CAWSGEYEAFF.

CDR3 DNA: TGTGCCAGCGGTTTAGATCTAAGGGGGACAGTTTACAATGAGCAGTTCTTC. Translated, it gives CASGLDLRGTVYNEQFF. V and J are TRBV12-5 and TRBJ2-1; TRBD1 matches at 7 bases. There are 17 residues in the CDR3. Germline V gives CDR1 LGHNT, CDR2 FRNRAP.

The CDR3 bases are TGTGCCAGTGGTGGAGGGGCGAATTATGGCTACACCTTC. It encodes CASGGGANYGYTF. The rearrangement joins TRBV19 to TRBJ1-2, with D maybe TRBD1 (5 bases). This CDR3 is 13 amino acids long. Germline V CDR1 and CDR2: LNHDA, SQIVND (reference sequence). V was clipped by 8 bases and J by 5 bases, with 15 bases between them.

For this clonotype: The conserved closing phenylalanine or tryptophan is absent in this CDR3, likely reflecting a read error. V usage is TRBV5-1 and J usage is TRBJ2-3; the D gene could be TRBD1 or TRBD2 (5 bases each). Germline lookup yields CDR1 SGHRS and CDR2 YFSETQ. The CDR3 runs to 14 residues. This CDR3 reads CASTVTEIADTQYS. CDR3 DNA: TGTGCTAGCACCGTGACAGAGATAGCAGATACGCAGTATTCT.

The rearrangement joins TRBV2 to TRBJ2-7; D unresolved. Trimming took 6 bases from V and 5 from J, leaving 11 bases between them. The CDR3 is 12 residues long. Germline V CDR1 and CDR2: SNHLY, FYNNEI. CDR3 in amino acids: CASRVFSNEQYF. The DNA for the CDR3 is TGTGCCAGCAGGGTCTTTTCTAACGAGCAGTACTTC.

As regards this clonotype: The junction departs from the called germline gene at one end, perhaps through a read error. The chain couples TRBV12-5 to TRBJ1-6, with D perhaps TRBD1 (5 bases). CDR1 and CDR2 from the germline V gene are LGHNT and FRNRAP. There are 15 residues in the CDR3. CDR3 in amino acids: CASADNGGYASPLHF. The DNA for the CDR3 is TGTGCCAGTGCCGATAACGGGGGGTATGCTTCACCCCTCCACTTT.